The 24 T cell receptor beta chains given below trace back to one sample, sequenced in a study of regulatory T cells in long-lasting Graves disease. Time point meaning: newly diagnosed GD, antithyroid drugs for less than 3 months. The TCR library was prepared using RNA isolated from PBMCs. Building of the TCR beta libraries involved iRepertoire HTBI primers and Arm-PCR of CDR3 regions. TCRdb processed the multiplex PCR reads anew with MiXCR; each CDR3 protein has one entry. This table has some 340,000 distinct CDR3 sequences, roughly 10% appearing once. Separately, the same data were catalogued under a study of T cells in Graves' hyperthyroidism and ophthalmopathy.

Sample: peripheral blood mononuclear cells (PBMCs), taken at new diagnosis, from a patient treated with antithyroid drugs. The receptors come from a woman aged 18-29 years with Graves disease.

This clonotype was seen a handful of times. Written as DNA, the CDR3 is TGTGCCTGGAGCGGACAGGCTGGGGCCAACGTCCTGACTTTC. The encoded protein is CAWSGQAGANVLTF. The chain carries TRBV30 and TRBJ2-6; 7 positions match TRBD1. There are 14 residues in the CDR3. Germline CDR1 is GTSNPN and CDR2 is SVGIG (reference sequence). Germline trimming cut 3 bases from V and 2 bases from J; bases unmatched to any gene: 1.

This clonotype came up many times. The V and J genes are TRBV20-1 and TRBJ1-1; the D gene is possibly TRBD1 (6 bases). V was pared by 5 bases and J by 0 bases, with 13 bases between. CDR1 is DFQATT and CDR2 is SNEGSKA in the germline V gene (reference sequence). The CDR3 loop spans 14 amino acids. CDR3 residues: CSAAGDMMNTEAFF. CDR3 DNA sequence: TGCAGTGCTGCGGGGGACATGATGAACACTGAAGCTTTCTTT.

This clonotype was recorded a few times. The chain is built from TRBV24-1 and TRBJ2-7; tentatively, D is TRBD1 (5 bases). The CDR3 covers 13 residues. Trimming took 3 bases from V and 5 from J, leaving 10 bases between them. Germline CDR1 reads KGHDR; CDR2 reads SFDVKD. CDR3 bases: TGTGCCACCAGTGATCCGACAGCTGACGAGCAGTACTTC. It is translated as CATSDPTADEQYF.

This clonotype has at least ten counts. The rearrangement links TRBV20-1 to TRBJ1-1; D is unclear. The CDR3 length is 19 residues. The germline gives CDR1 DFQATT, CDR2 SNEGSKA (reference sequence). V lost 1 base, J lost 1 base, and 25 bases lay in between. CDR3: CSARAQAGHLRVGNTEAFF. The CDR3 coding sequence is TGCAGTGCTAGAGCCCAGGCGGGCCACTTGCGGGTGGGGAACACTGAAGCTTTCTTT.

This clonotype appeared many times. J is TRBJ1-1 and V is TRBV28; 9 bases are a match to TRBD1. CDR1 is MDHEN, CDR2 SYDVKM, per germline. CDR3 size: 15 residues. Trimming took 5 bases from V and 3 from J; bases not matched to a gene: 7. CDR3 residues: CASSPTGGADTEAFF. The DNA of the CDR3 is TGTGCCAGCAGTCCCACAGGGGGCGCGGACACTGAAGCTTTCTTT.

This clonotype was counted at least ten times. The V and J genes are TRBV3-1 and TRBJ2-3, with D tentatively TRBD2 (5 bases). This CDR3 has 16 amino acids. The V and J ends lost 1 base and 0 bases respectively, with 11 bases between them. Germline CDR1 LGHDT, CDR2 YNNKEL (reference sequence). The CDR3 DNA reads TGTGCCAGCAGCCAAGGGGGAGACGCTAGCACAGATACGCAGTATTTT. This encodes CASSQGGDASTDTQYF.

This rearrangement joins TRBV20-1 to TRBJ2-1, with a weak D call TRBD2 (6 bases). Deletions cut 1 base from V and 4 bases from J, with 8 bases between. This CDR3 spans 13 amino acids. From germline, CDR1 is DFQATT and CDR2 SNEGSKA (reference sequence). The CDR3 reads CSARGGTYNEQFF. Written as DNA, the CDR3 is TGCAGTGCTAGAGGGGGGACTTACAATGAGCAGTTCTTC.

Ten or more counts support this clonotype. The chain links TRBV2 to TRBJ1-2; TRBD1 might be the D (6 bases). The V and J ends lost 7 bases and 4 bases respectively, with 16 bases between them. This CDR3 comprises 14 residues. The germline gives CDR1 SNHLY, CDR2 FYNNEI. DNA for the CDR3: TGTGCCAGCATTACAGAACAGGGAGGCTATGGCTACACCTTC. This sequence encodes CASITEQGGYGYTF.

This clonotype was counted ten times or more. The rearrangement links TRBV27 to TRBJ1-2, with D tentatively TRBD1 (5 bases). The CDR3 covers 15 residues. V was cut by 5 bases and J by 2 bases, with 15 bases left in between. Germline assignment: CDR1 MNHEY and CDR2 SMNVEV (reference sequence). Written as DNA, the CDR3 is TGTGCCAGCAGTCTGGGCCGGGGGGGAAACTATGGCTACACCTTC. This sequence encodes CASSLGRGGNYGYTF.

This chain links TRBV5-1 with TRBJ1-2; unclear D gene. Germline V gives CDR1 SGHRS, CDR2 YFSETQ. The CDR3 runs to 15 residues. Trimming cost V 0 bases and J 2 bases, with 11 bases left between them. The CDR3 coding sequence is TGCGCCAGCAGCTTGGAGGTAGGATCGAACTATGGCTACACCTTC. It specifies CASSLEVGSNYGYTF.

The chain recombines TRBV18 with TRBJ2-1; 7 bases fit TRBD1. This CDR3 comprises 15 residues. Germline V gene lookup returns CDR1 KGHSH and CDR2 LQKENI. V dropped 5 bases and J dropped 4; count of bases not matched to a gene: 8. The CDR3 loop is CASSAPGQWYNEQFF. CDR3 DNA sequence: TGTGCCAGCTCAGCCCCGGGACAGTGGTACAATGAGCAGTTCTTC.

This clonotype has more than one count but fewer than ten. The rearrangement uses TRBV10-3 and TRBJ1-2; weak D call: TRBD1 (6 bases). Trimming shortened V by 3 bases and J by 8 bases, and 13 bases separated the two germline ends. Germline V gene sequence: CDR1 ENHRY, CDR2 SYGVKD. This CDR3 is 13 amino acids long. In DNA, the CDR3 is TGTGCCATCAGTGATGTCAATGGGGGCGGCTACACCTTC. It yields the protein CAISDVNGGGYTF.

Many counts were recorded for this clonotype. V gene TRBV20-1 combines with J gene TRBJ1-4, with a possible D match to TRBD1 (5 bases). V lost 3 bases and J 7 bases, leaving 15 bases between the germline ends. Germline V gene data show CDR1 as DFQATT and CDR2 as SNEGSKA (reference sequence). This CDR3 has 14 residues. CDR3 nucleotides: TGCAGTGCTAGCCAGGCATCGGGACGTGAAAAACTGTTTTTT. It is translated as CSASQASGREKLFF.

The sample holds a few counts of this clonotype. The CDR3 DNA is TGCGCCAGCAGCTCGCCACAGGGGTTGGATGGCTACACCTTC. Protein: CASSSPQGLDGYTF. V gene TRBV5-1 combines with J gene TRBJ1-2; 7 nucleotides agree with TRBD1. V lost 3 bases to trimming and J lost 6 bases; unmatched junction nucleotides: 8. Germline CDR1 and CDR2: SGHRS and YFSETQ. The CDR3 consists of 14 residues.

This clonotype occurred many times. The chain combines TRBV6-2 or TRBV6-3 with TRBJ2-7, with TRBD2 identical over 7 bases. V dropped 2 bases and J dropped 0; count of bases not matched to a gene: 7. Germline lookup yields CDR1 MNHEY and CDR2 SVGEGT. The CDR3 sequence is 16 residues long. CDR3 DNA sequence: TGTGCCAGCAGTTACGTCTCCGGCGGGAGCTCCTACGAGCAGTACTTC. This codes for CASSYVSGGSSYEQYF.

The CDR3 here is CASSPGAQETQYF. The DNA of the CDR3 is TGTGCCAGCAGCCCAGGGGCCCAAGAGACCCAGTACTTC. V is TRBV11-1 and J is TRBJ2-5; D is possibly TRBD1 (6 bases). The CDR3 consists of 13 residues. Trimming cost V 5 bases and J 1 base, with 8 bases left between them. Looked up from germline, CDR1 is SGHAT and CDR2 is FQDESV (reference sequence).

The chain couples TRBV6-5 to TRBJ2-3; TRBD2 agrees at 10 bases. Per germline, CDR1 MNHEY and CDR2 SVGAGI. The length of the CDR3 is 16 residues. V dropped 2 bases and J dropped 6; count of bases not matched to a gene: 8. The CDR3 DNA follows: TGTGCCAGCAGTTACGACTATAGCGGGAGGTCGGATACGCAGTATTTT. Amino acid sequence: CASSYDYSGRSDTQYF.

This clonotype was seen many times. The gene calls are TRBV7-8 and TRBJ1-2; possible D gene TRBD1, 6 bases. Trimming left V 3 bases short and J 2 bases short, with 22 bases between. Germline values: CDR1 SGHVS, CDR2 FQNEAQ. The CDR3 spans 18 residues. CDR3 residues: CASSFFYPQGRVNYGYTF. CDR3 coding DNA: TGTGCCAGCAGCTTCTTTTACCCTCAGGGGCGCGTAAACTATGGCTACACCTTC.

This sequence joins TRBV20-1 and TRBJ2-7; D possibly corresponds to TRBD2 (6 bases). V was trimmed by 7 bases and J by 5 bases, leaving 12 bases between them. Per the germline V gene, CDR1 is DFQATT and CDR2 is SNEGSKA (reference sequence). The CDR3 has 11 amino acids. The CDR3 is CSGSGGHEQYF. CDR3 nucleotide sequence: TGCAGTGGGAGCGGAGGGCACGAGCAGTACTTC.

V usage is TRBV7-9 and J usage is TRBJ1-4, with TRBD1 matching over 7 bases. The germline gives CDR1 SEHNR, CDR2 FQNEAQ (reference sequence). Trimming at V came to 5 bases and at J to 7 bases, leaving 10 bases not matched to a gene. There are 15 residues in the CDR3. The CDR3 nucleotides read TGTGCCAGCAGCCCGGTGGAGGGGGCAGGTGAAAAACTGTTTTTT. Its protein is CASSPVEGAGEKLFF. Filled out from reference TRBV7-9 and TRBJ1-4, the complete variable domain reads DTGVSQNPRHKITKRGQNVTFRCDPISEHNRLYWYRQTLGQGPEFLTYFQNEAQLEKSRLLSDRFSAERPKGSFSTLEIQRTEQGDSAMYLCASSPVEGAGEKLFFGSGTQLSVL.

This clonotype has only a few counts. The rearrangement joins TRBV5-1 to TRBJ2-2; possible D gene TRBD2, 6 bases. CDR3 size: 18 residues. Between the trimmed V and J ends, which lost 3 bases and 6 bases, there was a span of 24 bases. The germline gives CDR1 SGHRS, CDR2 YFSETQ. Here the CDR3 DNA reads TGCGCCAGCAGCTCGGACCGCCACACGGCCAGACTAGCCGGGGAGCTGTTTTTT. Translated: CASSSDRHTARLAGELFF.

This clonotype showed up many times. This rearrangement joins TRBV12-3 or TRBV12-4 to TRBJ2-1, with 8 bases identical to TRBD1. The trim removed 6 bases at V and 3 bases at J, leaving 4 bases unmatched. There are 14 residues in the CDR3. CDR3 protein: CASRRTGYYNEQFF. Written as DNA, the CDR3 is TGTGCCAGCAGAAGGACAGGGTACTACAATGAGCAGTTCTTC.

Ten or more counts support this clonotype. The chain links TRBV28 to TRBJ1-5; TRBD1 matches 7 bases. Germline lookup yields CDR1 MDHEN and CDR2 SYDVKM. This CDR3 has 16 residues. Trimming removed 6 bases from V and 5 bases from J; junction bases left unmatched: 13. CDR3 protein: CASRVSVEGAYQPQHF. The CDR3 DNA reads TGTGCCAGCAGAGTTTCGGTCGAGGGGGCCTATCAGCCCCAGCATTTT.

This clonotype occurred many times. J is TRBJ1-2 and V is TRBV2; D not resolved. The CDR3 totals 15 residues. Germline CDR1 and CDR2: SNHLY and FYNNEI. V was trimmed by 6 bases and J by 0 bases, leaving 14 bases between them. CDR3 protein: CASRGAVGSNYGYTF. DNA of the CDR3: TGTGCCAGCAGGGGAGCAGTCGGCTCTAACTATGGCTACACCTTC.